This T cell receptor (beta chain) was sequenced in a study of T cells after yellow fever vaccination. TCRdb reanalysed the 5' RACE reads using MiXCR and keeps one entry per CDR3 protein. The data hold about 53,000 distinct CDR3 sequences, with roughly 6.9% observed a single time. Findings and caveats of the study: After the booster, roughly 96% of CD4 and 75% to 90% of CD8 primary-response clones were re-detected. Abundant clonotypes (contaminants from the bulk population) could be present in FACS-sorted repertoires.

This clonotype was observed a handful of times. The antigen is not known. Trimming removed 5 bases at V and 4 bases at J, with 20 bases between. This CDR3 comprises 17 residues. Germline values: CDR1 SGHTA, CDR2 FQGTGA. The sequence came from a man between 18 and 29 years old who received the YFV17D yellow fever vaccine. This specimen was CD8+ T cells sorted from PBMCs, taken on the day of the first yellow fever vaccination. This chain links TRBV7-3 with TRBJ2-2; D is perhaps TRBD2 (6 bases). The CDR3 DNA is TGTGCCAGCAGCCCCCGCGGGGCAGGGATGGGCACCGGGGAGCTGTTTTTT. This encodes CASSPRGAGMGTGELFF.